A single TCR beta chain is shown here with its context. Its antigen has not been determined. No base-level quality is on record; no much larger clone is a single base apart. This record belongs to a study of T cell repertoires in cytomegalovirus infection (dated by TCRdb to about 2019). Describing the broader study: Donor HLA type was relevant to the analysis, because carriage of CMV infection together with the matching HLA type was indicated by public TCR beta signatures.

The sequencer listed for this sample is Illumina HiSeq 1500. Clones were called with MiXCR by TCRdb after fastp trimmed the public reads at Q25, and only in-frame beta chains were retained. CDR3 protein duplicates are merged, each entry listing the most common genes and DNA. The sample table holds about 740,000 distinct CDR3 sequences, of which less than 40% were seen once. The ten biggest clones cover 2.8% of the sample. General findings and caveats noted by the study authors: Cumulative frequency of public TCR beta family members discriminated carriers of CMV infection plus the relevant HLA type in this cohort and an independent roughly 330-donor cohort. In the ex vivo response, HLA-C-restricted CMV-specific TCR beta clonotypes were dominant, and in two of eight donors the single most frequent clonotype came from this HLA-C-restricted group.

V was cut back by 1 base and J by 8 bases, leaving a gap of 14 bases between them. The germline V gene specifies SGHVS as CDR1 and FQNEAQ as CDR2. The CDR3 measures 15 amino acids from cysteine to phenylalanine. CDR3 DNA is the only sequence kept; it has 45 bases, read in frame from the first base. The sequenced sample consisted of PBMCs. The source is a human donor in good health (CMV status not recorded). Some clones in this sample may be carry-over from other donors' samples. Recombination joined TRBV7-8 with TRBJ1-4, with the D gene uncertain. This receptor carries the CDR3 CASSLVLGLGEKLFF. Read as DNA, the sequence is TGTGCCAGCAGCTTAGTTCTCGGGCTGGGGGAAAAACTGTTTTTT.